Presented here are 12 T cell receptor beta chains from one specimen sequenced in a study of shared clonotypes between healthy human individuals. Sequenced by immunoSEQ multiplex PCR; TCRdb stores in-frame clones only, minus some. The profile covers about 2 million clones, with roughly 94% appearing a single time and about 0.13% taken by the ten largest. The sequenced sample consisted of naive CD4+ T cells sorted from blood. Subset here: CD45RA+ positively selected. These receptors all come from a man in his late teens or twenties in good health.

Notes on this clone: This may arise from a read error, as a much more abundant clone is one base away. This CDR3 is CAISEIRDRAEAFF. CDR3 nucleotide sequence: TGTGCCATCAGTGAGATCAGGGACCGAGCTGAAGCTTTCTTT. The rearrangement links TRBV10-3 to TRBJ1-1, with a weak D call TRBD1 (5 bases). The germline gives CDR1 ENHRY, CDR2 SYGVKD. There are 14 residues in the CDR3. V gave up 2 bases and J gave up 6 bases, with 13 bases separating them.

The rearrangement links TRBV10-3 to TRBJ2-7; tentative D call: TRBD2 (5 bases). This CDR3 has 17 residues. With 2 bases removed from V and 3 bases from J, the gap between germline ends came to 20 bases. The germline V gene encodes CDR1 ENHRY and CDR2 SYGVKD. CDR3 loop: CAISEPFLSGKGYEQYF. The CDR3 DNA reads as TGTGCCATCAGTGAGCCATTCTTGTCGGGGAAGGGCTACGAGCAGTACTTC.

The rearrangement uses TRBV2 and TRBJ2-1, with D unclear. CDR3 length equals 13 residues. Between the trimmed V and J ends, which lost 6 bases and 2 bases, there was a span of 8 bases. CDR1 and CDR2 from the germline V gene are SNHLY and FYNNEI. CDR3 in amino acids: CASRIDTYNEQFF. CDR3 sequence (DNA): TGTGCCAGCAGAATCGACACCTACAATGAGCAGTTCTTC.

This clone came up once. V gene TRBV11-2 combines with J gene TRBJ2-1; either TRBD1 or TRBD2 may supply D (6 bases each). With 2 bases removed from V and 2 bases from J, the gap between germline ends came to 13 bases. Per the germline V gene, CDR1 is SGHAT and CDR2 is FQNNGV. This CDR3 has 16 residues. In nucleotides, the CDR3 is TGTGCCAGCAGCTTACCCGGGGGCCACCCCTACAATGAGCAGTTCTTC. It yields the protein CASSLPGGHPYNEQFF.

The chain is built from TRBV2 and TRBJ1-1, with D possibly matching TRBD1 (5 bases). CDR1 and CDR2 from the germline V gene are SNHLY and FYNNEI. Between the trimmed V and J ends, which lost 7 bases and 1 base, there was a span of 13 bases. The CDR3 consists of 14 residues. The CDR3 loop reads CASKDTRQNTEAFF. The DNA for the CDR3 is TGTGCCAGCAAGGACACCCGACAGAACACTGAAGCTTTCTTT.

The V and J genes are TRBV30 and TRBJ2-5; tentatively, D is TRBD2 (5 bases). The CDR3 consists of 13 residues. Trimming left V 1 base short and J 1 base short, with 7 bases between. Germline-derived CDR1 and CDR2 are GTSNPN and SVGIG (reference sequence). CDR3 DNA: TGTGCCTGGAGTGGCGGGCCCCAAGAGACCCAGTACTTC. It translates to CAWSGGPQETQYF.

There are a few counts of this clone. This sample also contains other DNA sequences that code for the same CDR3. The rearrangement uses TRBV2 and TRBJ1-1, with D possibly matching TRBD1 (5 bases). Trimming took off 4 bases at V and 5 bases at J, with 11 bases between the two ends. The CDR3 is made up of 13 amino acids. The germline CDR1 and CDR2 sequences are SNHLY and FYNNEI. The CDR3, as DNA: TGTGCCAGCAGTGCAGTCGAGGGGACTGAAGCTTTCTTT. Amino acid sequence: CASSAVEGTEAFF.

Here the CDR3 DNA reads TGTGCCAGCAGCCGGCTCAAGACTTTGGGATGGGGCTACACCTTC. This gives the protein CASSRLKTLGWGYTF. The V gene is TRBV13, the J gene TRBJ1-2; D not certain. Trimming removed 5 bases at V and 8 bases at J, with 21 bases between. Per the germline V gene, CDR1 is PRHDT and CDR2 is FYEKMQ (reference sequence). The CDR3 is made up of 15 amino acids.

The V and J genes are TRBV2 and TRBJ1-1; no clear D. The V end lost 9 bases, the J end lost 1 base, and 12 bases lay between the germline ends. This CDR3 contains 13 residues. CDR1 is SNHLY and CDR2 is FYNNEI in the germline V gene. DNA of the CDR3: TGTGCCAGTAACCGGCGGGGGAACACTGAAGCTTTCTTT. Its translation is CASNRRGNTEAFF.

The chain joins TRBV28 to TRBJ2-7, with D perhaps TRBD1 or TRBD2 (5 bases each). The CDR3 length is 15 residues. V lost 3 bases to trimming and J lost 2 bases, with 14 bases between them. In germline, CDR1 is MDHEN, CDR2 SYDVKM. The CDR3, as DNA: TGTGCCAGCAGTTTCGAGTCACTAGGGGCCTACGAGCAGTACTTC. Protein sequence: CASSFESLGAYEQYF.

V usage is TRBV28 and J usage is TRBJ2-1; 10 positions agree with TRBD2. Germline CDR1 MDHEN, CDR2 SYDVKM. J lost 7 bases, V lost 3 bases, and 6 bases had no gene match. There are 15 residues in the CDR3. CDR3 region: CASSFNSGGRNEQFF. CDR3 DNA: TGTGCCAGCAGTTTTAATAGCGGGGGGCGTAATGAGCAGTTCTTC.

V gene TRBV5-1 combines with J gene TRBJ2-1; D is unresolved. The V end was cut by 3 bases, the J end by 8 bases, with 18 bases between. The CDR3 covers 15 residues. Germline CDR1 SGHRS, CDR2 YFSETQ. CDR3 DNA: TGCGCCAGCAGCTGGATTTCAAACGACCGGGATGAGCAGTTCTTC. Encoded protein: CASSWISNDRDEQFF.